The subject of this entry is one T cell receptor (beta chain). Trimming cost V 5 bases and J 0 bases, with 14 bases left between them. This CDR3 region has 17 residues. Germline CDR1 is LNHNV and CDR2 is YYDKDF (reference sequence). The data were obtained in a study of blood T cell repertoires in COVID-19. Produced via immunoSEQ multiplex PCR; TCRdb's table is partial and in-frame only. Of 250,000 to 350,000 clones listed, about nine tenths are singletons. The clonotype originates from a man younger than 30 with active or convalescent COVID-19. The J gene is TRBJ2-6, the V gene TRBV15; possibly TRBD1 for D (6 bases). Sequenced: peripheral blood. DNA of the CDR3: TGTGCCACCAGCGTTCGGACAGTTCCCTCTGGGGCCAACGTCCTGACTTTC. Translation: CATSVRTVPSGANVLTF.